A selection of T cell receptor beta chains follows, all from one sample in a study of blood T cell repertoires in COVID-19. The data were produced by immunoSEQ multiplex PCR, yet TCRdb's version contains in-frame clones alone and is incomplete. The sample has over 200,000 clones, roughly nine tenths seen once. The sequenced sample was PBMCs or T cells enriched from blood (not recorded which). These receptors originate from a woman aged 45-59 years in a cohort exposed to, infected with or recovered from COVID-19 (not recorded which). Each CDR3 is given with its conserved first and last residue. The D gene is left open where the match is weak. For some rows the clone size is stated as once, few or many, or as a class when expanded; others skip it.

D gene	J gene	clone size	V gene	CDR3 DNA	CDR3 protein
NA	TRBJ1-6	NA	TRBV9	TGTGCCAGCAGCGTAGGACCCACAGGGACGAATTCACCCCTCCACTTT	CASSVGPTGTNSPLHF
NA	TRBJ2-3	NA	TRBV7-3	TGTGCCAGCAGCTTATTTGGACGGGGAGGAACAGATACGCAGTATTTT	CASSLFGRGGTDTQYF
NA	TRBJ2-6	once	TRBV5-4	TGTGCCAGCAGCTCCATTTTACAGACCGGGGCCAACGTCCTGACTTTC	CASSSILQTGANVLTF
NA	TRBJ1-5	NA	TRBV28	TGTGCCATCTCAGAAAGCAATCAGCCCCAGCATTTT	CAISESNQPQHF
NA	TRBJ1-2	few	TRBV5-6	TGTGCCAGCAGCTTGGAGAGCCCGTTCTACACCTTC	CASSLESPFYTF
NA	TRBJ2-2	NA	TRBV5-1	TGCGCCAGCAGCTTCAGGGGATTAGGCACCGGGGAGCTGTTTTTT	CASSFRGLGTGELFF
TRBD2	TRBJ2-3	NA	TRBV6-5	TGTGCCAGCAGACCTCGGGGGGGAAACACAGATACGCAGTATTTT	CASRPRGGNTDTQYF
NA	TRBJ2-1	NA	TRBV11-2	TGTGCCAGCAGCCCCAGGTGGGGAGGCGTCAATGAGCAGTTCTTC	CASSPRWGGVNEQFF
TRBD2	TRBJ2-3	NA	TRBV2	TGTGCCAGCAGTGTCAGCGGGGGTAGCACAGATACGCAGTATTTT	CASSVSGGSTDTQYF
NA	TRBJ1-2	once	TRBV28	TGTGCCAGCGGAGGGTGGACTAACTATGGCTACACCTTC	CASGGWTNYGYTF
TRBD1	TRBJ1-1	NA	TRBV28	TGTGCCAGCTCGTCGGCAACCGGGACAGGGGGTGAAGCTTTCTTT	CASSSATGTGGEAFF